This T cell receptor (beta chain) was sequenced in a study of blood T cell repertoires in COVID-19. The assay was immunoSEQ multiplex PCR, and TCRdb's table has in-frame clones only and misses some. The data hold about 400,000 clones, with 86% observed a single time. Trimming cost V 0 bases and J 8 bases, with 23 bases left between them. CDR1 is SGHRS, CDR2 YFSETQ, per germline. The CDR3 runs to 17 residues. The rearrangement links TRBV5-1 to TRBJ1-1; D may be TRBD1 (5 bases). Sequencing used peripheral blood. The TCR comes from a woman in her sixties or seventies with COVID-19, enrolled during active disease. CDR3 sequence: CASSLAGAGRSVLEAFF. The CDR3 region has the DNA TGCGCCAGCAGCTTGGCCGGAGCAGGGCGCAGTGTTTTAGAAGCTTTCTTT.